These 31 T cell receptor beta chains share one sample of origin, sequenced in a study of beta chain features in type 1 diabetes. The whole isolated RNA underwent reverse transcription, so sequencing captured expressed TCRB transcripts. Only in-frame clones appear in the TCRdb table, and some are missing; sequencing was by immunoSEQ multiplex PCR. The repertoire holds about 150,000 clones, with 7% to 10% as singletons. Sample: central memory CD4+ T cells from blood. The receptor set was obtained from a woman aged 18-29 years in good health.

The chain carries TRBV7-2 and TRBJ2-5; D remains unclear. Trimming left V 5 bases short and J 5 bases short, with 9 bases between. The V gene's germline CDR1 is SGHTA and CDR2 FQGNSA. This CDR3 spans 12 amino acids. DNA of the CDR3: TGTGCCAGCAGCCCAACCCGGGAGACCCAGTACTTC. Translation: CASSPTRETQYF.

This chain links TRBV5-1 with TRBJ2-4; TRBD2 agrees at 9 bases. V was pared by 5 bases and J by 0 bases, with 3 bases of the junction left unmatched. Germline CDR1 SGHRS, CDR2 YFSETQ. This CDR3 region has 15 residues. DNA for the CDR3: TGCGCCAGCAGTAGTAGCGGGGGAGCCAAAAACATTCAGTACTTC. Amino acid sequence: CASSSSGGAKNIQYF.

A few counts support this clone. The chain uses TRBV5-4 and TRBJ2-1, with D maybe TRBD2 (5 bases). Trimming left V 6 bases short and J 0 bases short, with 16 bases between. Germline V gives CDR1 SGHNT, CDR2 YYREEE (reference sequence). The CDR3 length is 16 residues. The CDR3 is CASTSEASISYNEQFF. The CDR3 bases are TGTGCCAGCACCTCCGAGGCTAGCATCTCCTACAATGAGCAGTTCTTC.

This clone was observed a few times. A read error is the likely source, as a far larger clone sits one nucleotide away. The rearrangement uses TRBV5-1 and TRBJ2-7, with 10 bases aligning to TRBD2. Trimming at V came to 4 bases and at J to 2 bases, leaving 3 bases not matched to a gene. This CDR3 has 14 amino acids. The germline CDR1 and CDR2 sequences are SGHRS and YFSETQ. In DNA, the CDR3 is TGCGCCAGCAGCCCTAGCGGGGGTCCCTACGAGCAGTACTTC. It translates to CASSPSGGPYEQYF.

In its sample, this clone was seen a few times. The chain employs TRBV2 and TRBJ2-2; 9 bases agree with TRBD1. Germline V CDR1 and CDR2: SNHLY, FYNNEI. The J segment lost 4 bases and the V segment lost 6 bases, leaving 6 bases of the junction unmatched. This CDR3 has 15 residues. In nucleotides, the CDR3 is TGTGCCAGCAGGAAGGGACAGGGTAGCACCGGGGAGCTGTTTTTT. Protein product: CASRKGQGSTGELFF.

The CDR3 DNA sequence: TGTGCCAGCAGGGAACAGGCGAACACTGAAGCTTTCTTT. It codes for CASREQANTEAFF. The chain has TRBV6-6 and TRBJ1-1; D is possibly TRBD1 (5 bases). V gave up 6 bases and J gave up 1 base, with 9 bases separating them. CDR3 length: 13 amino acids. The germline CDR1 and CDR2 sequences are MNHNY and SVGAGI (reference sequence).

This clone was detected a few times. This chain uses TRBV9 with TRBJ2-1, with D maybe TRBD2 (5 bases). The CDR3 is made up of 14 amino acids. CDR1 and CDR2 from the germline V gene are SGDLS and YYNGEE. V lost 4 bases and J lost 6, with 14 bases in between. Here the CDR3 reads CASSPSSGSNEQFF. CDR3 sequence (DNA): TGTGCCAGCAGCCCATCGTCGGGGAGCAATGAGCAGTTCTTC. The whole variable domain, remainder taken from reference TRBV9 and TRBJ2-1, is DSGVTQTPKHLITATGQRVTLRCSPRSGDLSVYWYQQSLDQGLQFLIQYYNGEERAKGNILERFSAQQFPDLHSELNLSSLELGDSALYFCASSPSSGSNEQFFGPGTRLTVL.

This clone was counted a few times. The chain couples TRBV6-4 to TRBJ2-6; D remains unclear. Germline-derived CDR1 and CDR2 are MRHNA and SNTAGT. The CDR3 extends over 13 amino acids. Deletions cut 8 bases from V and 9 bases from J, with 14 bases between. Here the CDR3 reads CASEGREVNVLTF. Here the CDR3 DNA reads TGTGCCAGCGAAGGAAGAGAGGTCAACGTCCTGACTTTC.

The chain recombines TRBV11-1 with TRBJ2-1, with 7 bases that match TRBD2. CDR3 length: 13 residues. Looked up from germline, CDR1 is SGHAT and CDR2 is FQDESV (reference sequence). V trimming: 6 bases; J trimming: 7 bases; junction bases outside the gene matches: 6. The CDR3 DNA is TGTGCCAGCAGACTAGCGCAAGGGAATGAGCAGTTCTTC. It yields the protein CASRLAQGNEQFF.

In its sample, this clone was seen a few times. The rearrangement uses TRBV7-2 and TRBJ1-2, with D uncertain. Looked up from germline, CDR1 is SGHTA and CDR2 is FQGNSA. This CDR3 is 14 amino acids long. Trimming cost V 2 bases and J 2 bases, with 9 bases left between them. CDR3 sequence reads: CASSLTENNYGYTF. DNA for the CDR3: TGTGCCAGCAGCTTAACGGAGAACAACTATGGCTACACCTTC.

This clone was counted only a few times. CDR3 nucleotide sequence: TGTGCCAGTAGTATAGAAAGAGGCGAGCAGTACTTC. Its protein product is CASSIERGEQYF. The chain links TRBV19 to TRBJ2-7; D is uncertain. The CDR3 extends over 12 amino acids. Trimming removed 0 bases from V and 6 bases from J, with 6 bases in between. Looked up from germline, CDR1 is LNHDA and CDR2 is SQIVND (reference sequence).

The genes are TRBV19 and TRBJ1-1; no reliable D call. This CDR3 contains 13 residues. Germline V lookup: CDR1 LNHDA, CDR2 SQIVND (reference sequence). Deletions cut 7 bases from V and 0 bases from J, with 9 bases between. The CDR3 is CASISLLNTEAFF. CDR3 sequence (DNA): TGTGCCAGTATTTCACTTCTGAACACTGAAGCTTTCTTT.

Only a few counts were recorded for this clone. This chain links TRBV10-3 with TRBJ2-3; D is uncertain. V dropped 4 bases and J dropped 5 bases, with 7 bases sitting between them. The CDR3 totals 12 residues. Germline V gene sequence: CDR1 ENHRY, CDR2 SYGVKD. CDR3 in amino acids: CAISANLDTQYF. In DNA, the CDR3 is TGTGCCATCAGTGCAAACTTAGATACGCAGTATTTT.

This chain connects TRBV5-1 to TRBJ2-7; TRBD1 might be the D (5 bases). CDR3 size: 15 residues. Germline V gene data show CDR1 as SGHRS and CDR2 as YFSETQ. Trimming took 1 base from V and 1 from J, leaving 12 bases between them. The CDR3 is CASSLNAGPSYEQYF. As DNA, the CDR3 is TGCGCCAGCAGCTTGAACGCAGGGCCGTCCTACGAGCAGTACTTC.

The chain couples TRBV7-9 to TRBJ2-1; perhaps TRBD2 as D (5 bases). This CDR3 has 14 residues. The germline CDR1 and CDR2 sequences are SEHNR and FQNEAQ (reference sequence). Trimming left V 5 bases short and J 6 bases short, with 14 bases between. The CDR3 spells CASSILGSPNEQFF. CDR3 nucleotide sequence: TGTGCCAGCAGCATCCTGGGGAGTCCCAATGAGCAGTTCTTC.

This clone was seen a handful of times. The V and J genes are TRBV11-2 and TRBJ1-2, with TRBD1 matching 7 bases. The germline V gene has CDR1 SGHAT and CDR2 FQNNGV. The CDR3 spans 15 residues. J gave up 5 bases and V 1 base, and 7 bases lay outside the gene matches. CDR3 amino acids: CASSLARTGGYGYTF. The DNA for the CDR3 is TGTGCCAGCAGCTTAGCCCGGACAGGAGGGTATGGCTACACCTTC.

This clone was counted only a few times. Mismatch with germline at one junction end may stem from a read error. The chain employs TRBV23-1 and TRBJ2-2; D ambiguous. TRBV23-1 qualifies as an ORF whose function is uncertain. This CDR3 has 16 amino acids. The CDR3 protein is CASSQCPAGNTGELFF. CDR3 sequence (DNA): TGCGCCAGCAGCCAATGTCCCGCCGGGAACACCGGGGAGCTGTTTTTT.

The chain uses TRBV10-3 and TRBJ1-1, with D possibly being TRBD1 (5 bases). Trimming cost V 0 bases and J 1 base, with 9 bases left between them. This CDR3 has 15 amino acids. Germline values: CDR1 ENHRY, CDR2 SYGVKD. The CDR3 DNA reads TGTGCCATCAGTGAGTCTAGGAGGGGGAACACTGAAGCTTTCTTT. Translated: CAISESRRGNTEAFF.

This clone was detected a few times. The J gene is TRBJ2-7, the V gene TRBV18; 9 nucleotides line up with TRBD1. The CDR3 has 14 residues. Per the germline V gene, CDR1 is KGHSH and CDR2 is LQKENI. Unmatched junction bases numbered 7, after V lost 5 bases and J lost 5 bases. CDR3 nucleotides: TGTGCCAGCTCAATCGACAGGGGGTCCAACGAGCAGTACTTC. It specifies CASSIDRGSNEQYF.

The table lists this clone with a few counts. The CDR3 is CASSVDDLETGELFF. CDR3 sequence (DNA): TGTGCCAGCAGCGTAGACGATCTCGAGACCGGGGAGCTGTTTTTT. The chain uses TRBV9 and TRBJ2-2; no clear D. Germline values: CDR1 SGDLS, CDR2 YYNGEE. Deletions cut 0 bases from V and 5 bases from J, with 11 bases between. CDR3 length: 15 amino acids.

The chain couples TRBV7-9 to TRBJ1-4, with TRBD1 as a possible D gene (5 bases). Germline values: CDR1 SEHNR, CDR2 FQNEAQ (reference sequence). The CDR3 sequence is 13 residues long. V lost 5 bases, J lost 7 bases, and 11 bases lay in between. In DNA, the CDR3 is TGTGCCAGCAGCCGGGGGGACGGTGAAAAACTGTTTTTT. Protein: CASSRGDGEKLFF.

This clone was counted only a few times. The CDR3 nucleotides read TGTGCCAGCAGCCCCCGGGGGGAGGCAGATACGCAGTATTTT. It encodes CASSPRGEADTQYF. The chain joins TRBV11-2 to TRBJ2-3; 7 nucleotides align to TRBD2. V was pared by 5 bases and J by 4 bases, with 6 bases of the junction left unmatched. The CDR3 runs 14 residues. In germline, CDR1 is SGHAT, CDR2 FQNNGV.

The V gene is TRBV2, the J gene TRBJ2-3; tentative D call: TRBD1 (6 bases). V shed 8 bases and J shed 0 bases, with 18 bases lying between them. Germline CDR1 SNHLY, CDR2 FYNNEI. CDR3 length: 16 amino acids. The CDR3 loop is CASRAGRTDSTDTQYF. Here the CDR3 DNA reads TGTGCCAGCCGAGCCGGCAGGACAGACAGCACAGATACGCAGTATTTT. The full variable domain, with the rest looked up from reference TRBV2 and TRBJ2-3, is EPEVTQTPSHQVTQMGQEVILRCVPISNHLYFYWYRQILGQKVEFLVSFYNNEISEKSEIFDDQFSVERPDGSNFTLKIRSTKLEDSAMYFCASRAGRTDSTDTQYFGPGTRLTVL.

This chain connects TRBV6-4 to TRBJ2-3, with D tentatively TRBD2 (6 bases). V gave up 5 bases and J gave up 3 bases, with 15 bases separating them. Germline lookup yields CDR1 MRHNA and CDR2 SNTAGT. There are 15 residues in the CDR3. In nucleotides, the CDR3 is TGTGCCAGCAGTCCCCGGCACGGGGGTACAGATACGCAGTATTTT. Protein sequence: CASSPRHGGTDTQYF.

This chain joins TRBV4-1 and TRBJ1-5; D may be TRBD1 (6 bases). Germline V CDR1 and CDR2: MGHRA, YSYEKL. This CDR3 contains 15 residues. Trimming cost V 6 bases and J 0 bases, with 12 bases left between them. The CDR3 DNA sequence: TGCGCCAGCAGAGACTACAGGGTTAGCAATCAGCCCCAGCATTTT. Translating it yields CASRDYRVSNQPQHF.

V and J are TRBV5-1 and TRBJ2-5, with 8 positions matching TRBD1. In germline, CDR1 is SGHRS, CDR2 YFSETQ. After removal of 4 bases from V and 2 bases from J, the junction contained 7 bases not matched to a gene. The CDR3 sequence is 15 residues long. The CDR3 reads CASSTGTGYQETQYF. The CDR3 coding sequence is TGCGCCAGCAGCACAGGGACAGGCTATCAAGAGACCCAGTACTTC.

This clone was observed a handful of times. This chain joins TRBV6-6 and TRBJ1-1; 7 bases fit TRBD1. The CDR3 is made up of 13 amino acids. V dropped 7 bases and J dropped 1; count of bases not matched to a gene: 3. Germline-derived CDR1 and CDR2 are MNHNY and SVGAGI (reference sequence). CDR3 nucleotides: TGTGCCAGCACTAGGACAGGGAACACTGAAGCTTTCTTT. Translation gives CASTRTGNTEAFF.

There are a few counts of this clone. The V and J genes are TRBV18 and TRBJ2-2; 9 nucleotides agree with TRBD1. The CDR3 length is 16 residues. Germline V gene sequence: CDR1 KGHSH, CDR2 LQKENI. J gave up 3 bases and V 6 bases, and 8 bases lay outside the gene matches. The CDR3 DNA reads as TGTGCCAGCTCGCCTAGGACAGGGGCGGACACCGGGGAGCTGTTTTTT. Translation gives CASSPRTGADTGELFF.

This clone was recorded a few times. The chain has TRBV14 and TRBJ2-7, with D tentatively TRBD1 (6 bases). Germline-derived CDR1 and CDR2 are SGHDN and FVKESK. Trimming pared 4 bases from V and 9 bases from J, leaving 16 bases between. The CDR3 covers 13 residues. CDR3 residues: CASSPALQGRQYF. CDR3 DNA sequence: TGTGCCAGCAGCCCTGCCTTACAGGGCCGGCAGTACTTC.

This clone was recorded only once. CDR3: CATSRATGFYGYTF. As DNA, the CDR3 is TGTGCCACCAGCAGAGCAACAGGGTTCTATGGCTACACCTTC. This rearrangement joins TRBV15 to TRBJ1-2; maybe TRBD1 (6 bases). This CDR3 spans 14 amino acids. V was trimmed by 1 base and J by 4 bases, leaving 10 bases between them. The germline gives CDR1 LNHNV, CDR2 YYDKDF (reference sequence).

This clone appeared once. The V and J genes are TRBV5-4 and TRBJ1-5; 9 bases are a match to TRBD1. The CDR3 sequence is 15 residues long. Germline CDR1 SGHNT, CDR2 YYREEE (reference sequence). Germline trimming cut 4 bases from V and 3 bases from J; bases unmatched to any gene: 5. DNA for the CDR3: TGTGCCAGCAGCCAGGACAGGGGACACAATCAGCCCCAGCATTTT. Its translation is CASSQDRGHNQPQHF.